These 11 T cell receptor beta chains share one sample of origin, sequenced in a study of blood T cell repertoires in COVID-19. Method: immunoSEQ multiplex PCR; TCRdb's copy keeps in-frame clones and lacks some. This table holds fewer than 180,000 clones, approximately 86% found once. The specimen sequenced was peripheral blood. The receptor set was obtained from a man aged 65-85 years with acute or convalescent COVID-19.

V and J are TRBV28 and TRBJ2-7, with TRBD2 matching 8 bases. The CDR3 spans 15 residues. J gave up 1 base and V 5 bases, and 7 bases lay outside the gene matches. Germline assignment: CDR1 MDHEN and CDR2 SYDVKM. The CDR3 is CASSHSGLVSYEQYF. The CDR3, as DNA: TGTGCCAGCAGTCATTCGGGACTAGTGTCCTACGAGCAGTACTTC. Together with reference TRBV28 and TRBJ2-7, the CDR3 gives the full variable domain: DVKVTQSSRYLVKRTGEKVFLECVQDMDHENMFWYRQDPGLGLRLIYFSYDVKMKEKGDIPEGYSVSREKKERFSLILESASTNQTSMYLCASSHSGLVSYEQYFGPGTRLTVT.

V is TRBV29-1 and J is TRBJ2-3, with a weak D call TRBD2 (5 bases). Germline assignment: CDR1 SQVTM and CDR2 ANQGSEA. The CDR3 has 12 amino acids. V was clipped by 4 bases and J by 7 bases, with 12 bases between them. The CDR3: CSVVWESYTQYF. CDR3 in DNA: TGCAGCGTTGTGTGGGAGTCCTATACGCAGTATTTT.

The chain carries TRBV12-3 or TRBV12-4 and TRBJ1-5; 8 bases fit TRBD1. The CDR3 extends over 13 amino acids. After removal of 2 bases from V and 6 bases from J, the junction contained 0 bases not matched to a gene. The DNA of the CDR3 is TGTGCCAGCAGTTTAACAGGGGGTCAGCCCCAGCATTTT. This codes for CASSLTGGQPQHF.

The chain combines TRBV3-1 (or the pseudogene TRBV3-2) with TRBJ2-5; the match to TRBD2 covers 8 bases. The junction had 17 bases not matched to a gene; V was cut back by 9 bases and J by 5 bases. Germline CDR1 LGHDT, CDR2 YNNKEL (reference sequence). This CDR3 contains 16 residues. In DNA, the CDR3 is TGTGCCAGTATCCTTCGGGAGGGAGGGGGTGTGGAGACCCAGTACTTC. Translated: CASILREGGGVETQYF.

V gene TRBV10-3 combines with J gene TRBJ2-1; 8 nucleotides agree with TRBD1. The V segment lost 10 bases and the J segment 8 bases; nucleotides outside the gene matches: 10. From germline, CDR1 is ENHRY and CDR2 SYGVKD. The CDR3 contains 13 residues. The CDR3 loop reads CASRDRRMDEQFF. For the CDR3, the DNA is TGTGCCAGCAGGGACAGGAGAATGGATGAGCAGTTCTTC.

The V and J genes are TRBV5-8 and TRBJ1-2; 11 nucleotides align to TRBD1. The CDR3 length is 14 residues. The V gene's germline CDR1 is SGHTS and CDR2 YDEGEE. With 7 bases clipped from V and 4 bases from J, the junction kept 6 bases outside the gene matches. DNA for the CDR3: TGTGCCAGCGTCTCGGGACAGGGGGTCTATGGCTACACCTTC. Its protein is CASVSGQGVYGYTF.

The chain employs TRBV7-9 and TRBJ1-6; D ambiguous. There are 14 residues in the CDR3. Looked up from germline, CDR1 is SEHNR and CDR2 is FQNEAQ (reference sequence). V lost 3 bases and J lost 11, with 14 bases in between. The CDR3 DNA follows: TGTGCCAGCAGCTTCGCAGCCCTTGGAGCACCCCTCCACTTT. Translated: CASSFAALGAPLHF.

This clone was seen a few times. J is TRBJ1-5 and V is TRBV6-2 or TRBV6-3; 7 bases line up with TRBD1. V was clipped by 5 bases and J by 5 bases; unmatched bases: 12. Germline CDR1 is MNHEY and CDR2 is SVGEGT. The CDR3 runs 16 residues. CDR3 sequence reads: CASSPSDRAKYQPQHF. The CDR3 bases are TGTGCCAGCAGTCCCTCCGACAGGGCAAAATATCAGCCCCAGCATTTT.

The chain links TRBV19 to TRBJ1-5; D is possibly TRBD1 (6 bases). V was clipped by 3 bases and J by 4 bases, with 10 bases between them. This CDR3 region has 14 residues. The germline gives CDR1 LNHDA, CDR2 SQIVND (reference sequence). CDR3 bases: TGTGCCAGTAGTATTGACAGGAGAAATCAGCCCCAGCATTTT. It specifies CASSIDRRNQPQHF. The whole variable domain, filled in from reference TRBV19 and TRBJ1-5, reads DGGITQSPKYLFRKEGQNVTLSCEQNLNHDAMYWYRQDPGQGLRLIYYSQIVNDFQKGDIAEGYSVSREKKESFPLTVTSAQKNPTAFYLCASSIDRRNQPQHFGDGTRLSIL.

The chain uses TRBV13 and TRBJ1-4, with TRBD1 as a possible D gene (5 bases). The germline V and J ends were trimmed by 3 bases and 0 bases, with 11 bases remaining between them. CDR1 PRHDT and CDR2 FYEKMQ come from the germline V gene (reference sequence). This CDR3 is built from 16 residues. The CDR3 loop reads CASSLGTEATNEKLFF. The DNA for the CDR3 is TGTGCCAGCAGCTTGGGGACTGAAGCAACTAATGAAAAACTGTTTTTT.

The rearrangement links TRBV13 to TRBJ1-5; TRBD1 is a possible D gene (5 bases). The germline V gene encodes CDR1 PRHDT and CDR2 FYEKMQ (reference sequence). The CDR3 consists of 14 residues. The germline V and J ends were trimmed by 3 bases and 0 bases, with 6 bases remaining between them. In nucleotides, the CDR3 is TGTGCCAGCAGCTTCGGGGGTAGCAATCAGCCCCAGCATTTT. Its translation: CASSFGGSNQPQHF.